The 5 T cell receptor beta chains reported below all come from one sample, sequenced in a study of T cell responses to AZD1222 COVID-19 vaccine. Some clones are missing from TCRdb's copy, which holds only in-frame ones; the method was immunoSEQ multiplex PCR. The profile shows over 100,000 clones, 85% to 90% of them singletons. The specimen comprised peripheral blood, sampled on day 0 of AZD1222 vaccination. The receptors shown here come from an adult in good health.

The chain recombines TRBV4-1 with TRBJ1-2, with D tentatively TRBD1 (6 bases). Germline values: CDR1 MGHRA, CDR2 YSYEKL. Trimming pared 1 base from V and 4 bases from J, leaving 10 bases between. This CDR3 spans 14 amino acids. This chain's CDR3 is CASSQGTGLYGYTF. DNA for the CDR3: TGCGCCAGCAGCCAAGGCACAGGGCTCTATGGCTACACCTTC.

The gene calls are TRBV4-3 and TRBJ1-2; TRBD1 matches 7 bases. V lost 4 bases and J lost 0; bases outside the gene matches: 5. This CDR3 spans 15 amino acids. The germline gives CDR1 LGHNA, CDR2 YSLEER. CDR3 loop: CASSLTGFANYGYTF. The CDR3 DNA reads as TGCGCCAGCAGCCTGACAGGGTTCGCTAACTATGGCTACACCTTC.

This clone came up once. V gene TRBV6-4 combines with J gene TRBJ2-3; 11 bases line up with TRBD2. CDR1 and CDR2 (germline): MRHNA, SNTAGT. Germline trimming cut 8 bases from V and 4 bases from J; bases unmatched to any gene: 8. The CDR3 has 15 amino acids. The CDR3 loop reads CASRKTSGGSDTQYF. The CDR3 coding sequence is TGTGCCAGCCGCAAAACTAGCGGGGGTTCAGATACGCAGTATTTT.

V usage is TRBV3-1 (or the pseudogene TRBV3-2) and J usage is TRBJ1-5, with TRBD1 matching 11 bases. The CDR3 runs to 15 residues. The J segment lost 6 bases and the V segment lost 4 bases, leaving 5 bases of the junction unmatched. Germline loops: CDR1 LGHDT, CDR2 YNNKEL (reference sequence). CDR3 nucleotides: TGTGCCAGCAGCCGAGGGACAGGGGGTGGTCAGCCCCAGCATTTT. Protein: CASSRGTGGGQPQHF.

On this clone itself: One end of the junction fails to match germline, which may point to a read error. V is TRBV2 and J is TRBJ2-7; D gene ambiguous. Germline V gene lookup returns CDR1 SNHLY and CDR2 FYNNEI. The length of the CDR3 is 12 residues. CDR3 coding DNA: TGTGCCAGCAGATGGGTCTCCCACGAGCAGTACTTC. Amino acids: CASRWVSHEQYF. Full variable domain (remainder filled in from reference TRBV2 and TRBJ2-7): EPEVTQTPSHQVTQMGQEVILRCVPISNHLYFYWYRQILGQKVEFLVSFYNNEISEKSEIFDDQFSVERPDGSNFTLKIRSTKLEDSAMYFCASRWVSHEQYFGPGTRLTVT.